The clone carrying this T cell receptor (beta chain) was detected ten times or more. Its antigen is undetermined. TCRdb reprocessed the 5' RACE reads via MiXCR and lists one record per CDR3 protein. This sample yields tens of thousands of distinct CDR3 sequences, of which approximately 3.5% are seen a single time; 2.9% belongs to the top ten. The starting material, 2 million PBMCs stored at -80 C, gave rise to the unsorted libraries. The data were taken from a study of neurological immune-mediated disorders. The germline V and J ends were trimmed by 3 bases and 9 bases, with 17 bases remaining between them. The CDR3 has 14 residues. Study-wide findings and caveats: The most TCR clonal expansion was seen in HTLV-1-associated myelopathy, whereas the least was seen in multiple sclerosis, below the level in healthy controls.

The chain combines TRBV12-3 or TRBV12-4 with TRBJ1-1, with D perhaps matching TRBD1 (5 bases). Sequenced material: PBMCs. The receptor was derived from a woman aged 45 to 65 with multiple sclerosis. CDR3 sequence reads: CASSFASGRGQAFF. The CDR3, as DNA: TGTGCCAGCAGTTTCGCGTCGGGACGGGGCCAAGCTTTCTTT.